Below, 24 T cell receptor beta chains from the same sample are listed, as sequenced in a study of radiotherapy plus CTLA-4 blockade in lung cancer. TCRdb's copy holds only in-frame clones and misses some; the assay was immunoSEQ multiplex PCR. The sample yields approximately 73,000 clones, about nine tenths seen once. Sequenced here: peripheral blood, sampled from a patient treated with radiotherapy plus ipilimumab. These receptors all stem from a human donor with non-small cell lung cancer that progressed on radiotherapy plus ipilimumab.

CDR3 protein: CASSIRTSGTYEQYF. DNA for the CDR3: TGTGCCAGTAGTATTAGGACTAGCGGGACCTACGAGCAGTACTTC. This rearrangement joins TRBV19 to TRBJ2-7; TRBD2 matches 12 bases. The V segment lost 3 bases and the J segment 2 bases; nucleotides outside the gene matches: 2. The CDR3 runs 15 residues. CDR1 and CDR2 (germline): LNHDA, SQIVND (reference sequence).

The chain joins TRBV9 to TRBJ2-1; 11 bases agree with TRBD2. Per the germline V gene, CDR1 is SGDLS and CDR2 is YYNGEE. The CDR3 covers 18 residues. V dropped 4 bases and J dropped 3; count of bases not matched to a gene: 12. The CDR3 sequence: CASSSRLAGPNHYNEQFF. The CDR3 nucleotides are TGTGCCAGCAGCTCCCGACTAGCGGGACCAAACCACTACAATGAGCAGTTCTTC.

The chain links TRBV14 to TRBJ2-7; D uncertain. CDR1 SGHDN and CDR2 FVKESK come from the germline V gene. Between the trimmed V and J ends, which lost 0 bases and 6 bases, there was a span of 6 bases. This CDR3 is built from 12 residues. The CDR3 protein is CASSQDFTEQYV. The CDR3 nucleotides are TGTGCCAGCAGCCAAGATTTCACCGAGCAGTACGTC.

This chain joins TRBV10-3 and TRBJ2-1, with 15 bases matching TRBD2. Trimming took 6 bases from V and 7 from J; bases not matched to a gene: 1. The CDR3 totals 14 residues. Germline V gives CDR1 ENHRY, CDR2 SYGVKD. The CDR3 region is CAISGTSGRNEQFF. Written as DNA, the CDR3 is TGTGCCATCAGCGGGACTAGCGGGAGGAATGAGCAGTTCTTC.

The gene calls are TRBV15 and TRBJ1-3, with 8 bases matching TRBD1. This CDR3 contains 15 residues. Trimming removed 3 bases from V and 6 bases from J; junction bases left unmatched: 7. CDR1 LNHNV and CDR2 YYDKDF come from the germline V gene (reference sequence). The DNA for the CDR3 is TGTGCCACCAGCAGGTTCGGACAGGGTTTAAACACCATATATTTT. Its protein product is CATSRFGQGLNTIYF. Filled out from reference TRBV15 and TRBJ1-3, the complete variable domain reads DAMVIQNPRYQVTQFGKPVTLSCSQTLNHNVMYWYQQKSSQAPKLLFHYYDKDFNNEADTPDNFQSRRPNTSFCFLDIRSPGLGDTAMYLCATSRFGQGLNTIYFGEGSWLTVV.

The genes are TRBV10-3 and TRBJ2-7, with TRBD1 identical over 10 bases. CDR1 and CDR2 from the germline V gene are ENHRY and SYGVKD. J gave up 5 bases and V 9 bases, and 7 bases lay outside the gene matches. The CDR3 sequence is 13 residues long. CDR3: CAISRDRGHEQYV. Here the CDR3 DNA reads TGTGCCATTAGTCGGGACAGGGGTCACGAGCAGTACGTC.

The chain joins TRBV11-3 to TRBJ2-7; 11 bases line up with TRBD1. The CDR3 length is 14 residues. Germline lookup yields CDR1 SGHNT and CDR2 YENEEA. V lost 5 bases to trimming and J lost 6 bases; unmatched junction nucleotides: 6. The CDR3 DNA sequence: TGTGCCAGCAGCCCAATGGGACAGGGGGTCGAGCAGTACTTC. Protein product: CASSPMGQGVEQYF.

The chain's CDR3 is CASSYSVGQATGELFF. For the CDR3, the DNA is TGTGCCAGCAGTTACTCAGTCGGACAGGCCACCGGGGAGCTGTTTTTT. The chain links TRBV6-5 to TRBJ2-2, with 7 bases matching TRBD1. V gave up 0 bases and J gave up 4 bases; unmatched junction bases: 5. CDR1 and CDR2 (germline): MNHEY, SVGAGI. This CDR3 has 16 amino acids.

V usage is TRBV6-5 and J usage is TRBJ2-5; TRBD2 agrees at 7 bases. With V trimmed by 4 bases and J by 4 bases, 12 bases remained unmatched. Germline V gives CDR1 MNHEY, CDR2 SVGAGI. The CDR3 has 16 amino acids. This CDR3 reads CASSSRGRALVETQYF. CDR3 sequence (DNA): TGTGCCAGCAGTTCACGAGGGAGGGCCCTCGTAGAGACCCAGTACTTC.

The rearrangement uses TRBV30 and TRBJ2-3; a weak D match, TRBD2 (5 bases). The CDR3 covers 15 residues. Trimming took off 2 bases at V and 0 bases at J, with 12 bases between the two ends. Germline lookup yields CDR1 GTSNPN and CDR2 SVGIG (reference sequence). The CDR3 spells CAWSILGRSTDTQYF. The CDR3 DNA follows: TGTGCCTGGAGTATACTAGGGCGAAGCACAGATACGCAGTATTTT.

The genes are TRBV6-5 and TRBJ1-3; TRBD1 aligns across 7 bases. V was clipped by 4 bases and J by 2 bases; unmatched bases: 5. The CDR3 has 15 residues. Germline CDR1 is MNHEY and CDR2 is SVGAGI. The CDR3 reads CASSSHTGAGNTIYF. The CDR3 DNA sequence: TGTGCCAGCAGTTCTCATACAGGGGCTGGAAACACCATATATTTT.

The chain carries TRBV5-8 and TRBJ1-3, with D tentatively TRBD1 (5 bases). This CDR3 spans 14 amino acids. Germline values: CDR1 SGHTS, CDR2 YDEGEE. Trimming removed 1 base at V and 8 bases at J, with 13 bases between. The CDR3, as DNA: TGTGCCAGCAGCTTGCGTCGGGGCCAGGACACCATATATTTT. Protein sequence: CASSLRRGQDTIYF.

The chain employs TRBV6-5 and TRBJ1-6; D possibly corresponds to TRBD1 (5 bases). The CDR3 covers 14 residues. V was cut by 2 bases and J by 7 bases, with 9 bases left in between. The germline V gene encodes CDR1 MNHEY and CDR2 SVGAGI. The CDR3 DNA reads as TGTGCCAGCAGTTACGGGGCAGGAAATTCACCCCTCCACTTT. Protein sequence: CASSYGAGNSPLHF.

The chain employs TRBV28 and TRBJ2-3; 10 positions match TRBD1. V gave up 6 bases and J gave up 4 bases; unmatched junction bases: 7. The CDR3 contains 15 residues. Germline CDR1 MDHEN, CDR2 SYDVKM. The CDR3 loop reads CASRMTGGNADTQYF. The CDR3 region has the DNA TGTGCCAGCAGAATGACAGGGGGCAACGCAGATACGCAGTATTTT.

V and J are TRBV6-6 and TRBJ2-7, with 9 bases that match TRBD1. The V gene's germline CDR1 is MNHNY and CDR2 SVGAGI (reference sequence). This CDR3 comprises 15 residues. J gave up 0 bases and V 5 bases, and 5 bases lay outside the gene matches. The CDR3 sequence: CASSNRDRASYEQYF. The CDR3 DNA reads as TGTGCCAGCAGTAACCGGGACAGGGCCTCCTACGAGCAGTACTTC.

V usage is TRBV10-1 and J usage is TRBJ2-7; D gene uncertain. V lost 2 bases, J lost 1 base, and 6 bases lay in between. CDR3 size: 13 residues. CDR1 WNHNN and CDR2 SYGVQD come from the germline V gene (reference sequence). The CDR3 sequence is CASSETASYEQYF. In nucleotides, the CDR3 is TGCGCCAGCAGTGAGACTGCTTCCTACGAGCAGTACTTC.

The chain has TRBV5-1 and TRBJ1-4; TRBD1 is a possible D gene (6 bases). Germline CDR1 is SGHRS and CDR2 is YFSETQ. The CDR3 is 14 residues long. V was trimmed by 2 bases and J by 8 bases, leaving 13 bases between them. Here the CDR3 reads CASSLGQGSEKLFF. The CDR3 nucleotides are TGCGCCAGCAGCTTAGGGCAGGGGAGCGAAAAACTGTTTTTT.

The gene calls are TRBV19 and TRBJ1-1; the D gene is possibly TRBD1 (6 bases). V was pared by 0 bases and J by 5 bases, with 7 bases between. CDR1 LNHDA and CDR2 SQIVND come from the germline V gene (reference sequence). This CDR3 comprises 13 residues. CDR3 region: CASSIDGQTEAFF. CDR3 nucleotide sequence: TGTGCCAGTAGTATAGACGGACAGACTGAAGCTTTCTTT. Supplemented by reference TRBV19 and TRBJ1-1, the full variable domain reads DGGITQSPKYLFRKEGQNVTLSCEQNLNHDAMYWYRQDPGQGLRLIYYSQIVNDFQKGDIAEGYSVSREKKESFPLTVTSAQKNPTAFYLCASSIDGQTEAFFGQGTRLTVV.

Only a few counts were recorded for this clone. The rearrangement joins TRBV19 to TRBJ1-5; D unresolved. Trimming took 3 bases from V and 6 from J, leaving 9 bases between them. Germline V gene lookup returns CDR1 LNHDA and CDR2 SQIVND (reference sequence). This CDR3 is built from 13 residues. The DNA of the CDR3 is TGTGCCAGTAGTATTTGGGAGGCTCAGCCCCAGCATTTT. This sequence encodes CASSIWEAQPQHF.

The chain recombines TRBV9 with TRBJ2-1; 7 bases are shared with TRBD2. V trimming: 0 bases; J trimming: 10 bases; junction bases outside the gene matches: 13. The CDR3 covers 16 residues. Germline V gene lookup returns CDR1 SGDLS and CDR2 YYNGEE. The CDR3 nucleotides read TGTGCCAGCAGCGTAGAGGAGGCGGGAGCCGCCCACGAGCAGTTCTTC. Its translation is CASSVEEAGAAHEQFF.

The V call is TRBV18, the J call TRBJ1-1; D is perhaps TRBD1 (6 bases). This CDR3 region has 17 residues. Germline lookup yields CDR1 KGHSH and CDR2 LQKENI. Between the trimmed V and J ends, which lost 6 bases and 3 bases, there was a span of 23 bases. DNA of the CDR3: TGTGCCAGCTCCTCGCAGGGGCGGGGGATTGAGGACACTGAAGCTTTCTTT. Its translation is CASSSQGRGIEDTEAFF.

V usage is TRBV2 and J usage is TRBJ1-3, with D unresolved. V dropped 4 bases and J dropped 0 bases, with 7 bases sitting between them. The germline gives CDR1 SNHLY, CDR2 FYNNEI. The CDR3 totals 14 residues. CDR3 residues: CASSVRASGNTIYF. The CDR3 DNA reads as TGTGCCAGCAGTGTGAGGGCCTCTGGAAACACCATATATTTT.

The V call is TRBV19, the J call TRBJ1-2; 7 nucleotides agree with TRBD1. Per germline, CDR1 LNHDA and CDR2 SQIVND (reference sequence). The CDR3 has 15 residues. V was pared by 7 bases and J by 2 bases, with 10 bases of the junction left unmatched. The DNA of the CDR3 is TGTGCCAGTATCGCCGGCGACAGGGACAACTATGGCTACACCTTC. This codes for CASIAGDRDNYGYTF.

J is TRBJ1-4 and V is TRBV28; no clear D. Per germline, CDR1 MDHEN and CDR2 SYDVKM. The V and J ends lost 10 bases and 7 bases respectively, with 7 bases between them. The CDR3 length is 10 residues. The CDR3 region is CATRGEKLFF. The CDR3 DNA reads TGTGCCACTCGGGGTGAAAAACTGTTTTTT.